These T cell receptor beta chains were read from a single sample in a study of blood T cell repertoires in COVID-19. Here immunoSEQ multiplex PCR was the method, and the copy in TCRdb shows in-frame clones only, minus some. The table lists roughly 210,000 clones, around 80% of them singletons. The specimen was peripheral blood. All receptors come from a woman older than 75 with COVID-19, enrolled during active disease. The CDR3 runs from the conserved cysteine through the conserved F or W. Fields, in order: CDR3 protein, V gene, clone size, J gene. A row's size may be missing; if present it is once, few, many or a size class.

CASSEAPDPQDF TRBV6-1 few TRBJ1-5
CASSRVGTEAFF TRBV6-5 once TRBJ1-1
CASSYSSTSNQPQHF TRBV6-5 NA TRBJ1-5
CASSSSGLSGYTF TRBV7-2 NA TRBJ1-2
CAWVQGIEAFF TRBV30 NA TRBJ1-1
CASSFGSGNGLNIQYF TRBV5-1 NA TRBJ2-4
CASSPDRDYGYTF TRBV18 NA TRBJ1-2
CASSPRLISYEQYF TRBV2 NA TRBJ2-7
CASSLGQGETQYF TRBV5-4 once TRBJ2-5
CASSLVGARSGNTIYF TRBV11-2 NA TRBJ1-3
CASPGTSGASTDTQYF TRBV21-1 NA TRBJ2-3
CATSRGQGLRYEQYF TRBV15 once TRBJ2-7
CASSLGHRVGSPLHF TRBV7-9 NA TRBJ1-6
CATGGTVTDTQYF TRBV24-1 NA TRBJ2-3
CASNSQVNSNQPQHF TRBV19 NA TRBJ1-5
CASSDSTGGDTEAFF TRBV6-4 once TRBJ1-1
CASTQSKGGDTQYF TRBV5-5 NA TRBJ2-3
CASSSGLLYNEQFF TRBV5-1 NA TRBJ2-1
CASSLTVSYGYTF TRBV2 NA TRBJ1-2
CASSRRQGETQYF TRBV5-4 NA TRBJ2-5
CASSNPGQGARELFF TRBV19 NA TRBJ2-2
CASSFDRGPGNTIYF TRBV6-5 NA TRBJ1-3
CASSQGTGLDSNQPQHF TRBV3-1/TRBV3-2 NA TRBJ1-5
CASSLSPAGIQETQYF TRBV27 NA TRBJ2-5
CASSEGQPNTEAFF TRBV7-9 NA TRBJ1-1
CASSSGGHNSPLHF TRBV19 NA TRBJ1-6
CASSLLAGGENTGELFF TRBV6-2/TRBV6-3 once TRBJ2-2
CASKQPGVNTEAFF TRBV3-1/TRBV3-2 NA TRBJ1-1
CASSQTEFGNTIYF TRBV5-1 NA TRBJ1-3
CAISESSGGVTDTQYF TRBV10-3 NA TRBJ2-3
CASSPGKGQMNTEAFF TRBV11-3 once TRBJ1-1
CASSPLTELYGYTF TRBV18 once TRBJ1-2
CASSKSGSEEKLFF TRBV21-1 few TRBJ1-4
CASSSHRLAGGPRTGELFF TRBV7-8 NA TRBJ2-2
CASSPVLQGGTEAFF TRBV19 NA TRBJ1-1
CASSYSSRGRNEQFF TRBV6-5 NA TRBJ2-1
CASRETGNYGYTF TRBV7-2 NA TRBJ1-2
CASSFAGTILYF TRBV7-2 NA TRBJ2-3
CASSYSTGSYTF TRBV6-5 NA TRBJ1-2
CASSEQQGALHF TRBV9 NA TRBJ1-6